This T cell receptor (beta chain) is drawn from a study of CD8+CD57+ T cells in acquired aplastic anemia (dated by TCRdb to the late 2010s). Context from the whole study: Extracted DNA from sorted CD4+ and CD8+ cells averaged around 2.9 ug, ranging from roughly 0.17 to 27.4 ug. CD8+CD57+ expansion was defined as a frequency above the mean frequency observed in healthy subjects.

Flow cytometry had shown CD8+CD57+ cell expansion in the patients selected for sequencing. Every patient had severe acquired aplastic anemia, diagnosed using the International Study of Aplastic Anemia and Agranulocytosis and Camitta criteria. No therapy had been received by the patients at the time of blood sampling. In this study, sorted CD4+ and CD8+ T cells from the blood of healthy subjects and of severe aplastic anemia patients had their TCR repertoires deep-sequenced. In the USA, patient enrollment took place under clinicaltrials.gov protocols 00001620, 01623167, 00001397, 00071045, 00081523 and 00961064. Ficoll-Paque density gradient centrifugation was used to isolate peripheral blood mononuclear cells. CD4+ and CD8+ T cells were sorted by FACS or magnetic beads before DNA extraction. V and J lose 8 bases and 1 base, and a span of 11 bases separates them. CDR1 and CDR2 are read off the germline V gene as SQVTM and ANQGSEA. The CDR3 sequence holds 12 residues, the cysteine and phenylalanine included. The entry retains the CDR3 DNA only, 36 bases that are in frame from base 1.

Genomic DNA was used as template for profiling of TCR beta VDJ combinations and CDR3 sequences. TCR repertoire sequencing was run on an Illumina HiSeq 2000. Turning to the authors' computational methods: TRBV/TRBJ rearrangement plots, CDR3 size and DJ length profiles, and Simpson's diversity index were used to assess repertoires. The most abundant DNA sequence in the deep sequencing data was defined as the immunodominant clone. CDR3 amino acid sequences were checked for sharing between subjects and were compared against published repertoires and the VDJdb database. TCRdb itself trimmed the public reads at Q25 with fastp, ran MiXCR and retained productive beta chains. Each entry is one CDR3 protein sequence, shown with its most common DNA and genes. TCRdb, not the authors, supplied the V and J calls. In this sample the table shows fewer than 250,000 distinct CDR3 sequences, roughly half of which occur a single time. The ten biggest clones cover approximately 8% of the sample.

This clonotype has ten or more counts. The antigen it binds to is not known. Per-nucleotide qualities are absent, and no much larger clonotype sits a single base away. The study at large found these results: No significant difference in CD8+ Simpson's diversity was found between patients and healthy controls (P=0.060). Over 25 CD8+ CDR3 sequences were found in both patients and controls but appeared to be highly expressed in patients and within the immunodominant clones of the patients.

Sequenced input: sorted CD4+, CD8+, or CD8+CD57+ T cells (not recorded which) from PBMCs. The V gene is TRBV29-1 and the J gene is TRBJ1-1; no D gene can be assigned with confidence. The receptor's source is a human donor with aplastic anemia. The CDR3 is CSIKTKNTEAFF. The base sequence is TGCAGCATTAAAACTAAGAACACTGAAGCTTTCTTT.